This T cell receptor beta chain was identified in a study of early T cells in non-severe SARS-CoV-2 infection. Trimming took 5 bases from V and 2 from J; bases not matched to a gene: 15. Germline-derived CDR1 and CDR2 are SEHNR and FQNEAQ (reference sequence). The CDR3 runs 18 residues. Individually, cDNA molecules had unique molecular identifiers attached to them. MiXCR, run by TCRdb on the 5' RACE reads, gives a single entry per CDR3 protein. The sample holds tens of thousands of distinct CDR3 sequences; over 10% are singletons and the top ten take about 1.1%. The TCR was taken from an adult who was a healthcare worker with PCR-confirmed SARS-CoV-2 infection or an uninfected control (not recorded which). The chain has TRBV7-9 and TRBJ2-7, with TRBD2 identical over 10 bases. Material for sequencing was whole blood. The CDR3 sequence: CASSPPVGAAGGAYEQYF. CDR3 coding DNA: TGTGCCAGCAGCCCTCCAGTGGGAGCAGCGGGGGGGGCCTACGAGCAGTACTTC.